The rows below give T cell receptor beta chains drawn from one sample of a study of OX40 agonist ivuxolimab in advanced cancers. The protocol was immunoSEQ multiplex PCR, while the TCRdb copy is restricted to in-frame clones and leaves out a portion. This sample has roughly 77,000 clones, with over 80% found just once. The source material was CD4+ or CD8+ T cells sorted from blood, sampled in a trial of the OX40 agonist ivuxolimab. The receptors come from an adult with an advanced solid tumor such as melanoma, head and neck, liver or kidney cancer. Each CDR3 is given with its conserved first and last residue. Each record gives: D gene, clone size, V gene, J gene, CDR3 DNA, CDR3 protein. A D gene is named only where the DNA matches it firmly. The size field is filled for only some rows; it gives once, few, many or a size class.

.	.	TRBV7-9	TRBJ2-7	TGTGCCAGCAGCTTAGCTGGGCGGGGCAGCTCCTACGAGCAGTACTTC	CASSLAGRGSSYEQYF
.	few	TRBV6-1	TRBJ2-5	TGTGCCAGCAGTGAATCCGGGGTTGGGGAGACCCAGTACTTC	CASSESGVGETQYF
TRBD1	.	TRBV5-6	TRBJ1-5	TGTGCCGGCAGCGCCGGACAGGGCAGATGGAATCAGCCCCAGCATTTT	CAGSAGQGRWNQPQHF
.	.	TRBV21-1	TRBJ2-5	TGTGCCAGCAGCAAAGGGACAGGGGAAGAGACCCAGTACTTC	CASSKGTGEETQYF
TRBD2	.	TRBV10-2	TRBJ2-7	TGCGCCAGCAGTCCCAGCGGGAGGGCCTCCGAGCAGTACTTC	CASSPSGRASEQYF
.	.	TRBV4-2	TRBJ2-3	TGTGCCAGCAGCCGAAGGGGGGGGGATACGCAGTATTTT	CASSRRGGDTQYF
.	.	TRBV11-2	TRBJ1-1	TGTGCCAGCAGCTCTTACCGGGACGGAGCTGAAGCTTTCTTT	CASSSYRDGAEAFF
.	.	TRBV14	TRBJ1-1	TGTGCCAGCAGCCTCCTAGGAGGGCTGGACACTGAAGCTTTCTTT	CASSLLGGLDTEAFF
.	.	TRBV20-1	TRBJ2-5	TGCAGTGCTAGCAGTCAAGAGACCCAGTACTTC	CSASSQETQYF
.	once	TRBV20-1	TRBJ1-5	TGCAGTGCGTATTTCGGTCAGCCCCAGCATTTT	CSAYFGQPQHF
.	once	TRBV5-4	TRBJ2-3	TGTGCCAGCAGCTTGGCCCGAACGACAGATACGCAGTATTTT	CASSLARTTDTQYF
.	.	TRBV5-8	TRBJ2-7	TGTGCCAGCAGCCTCAACTACGAGCAGTACTTC	CASSLNYEQYF
.	.	TRBV4-1	TRBJ2-5	TGCGCCAGCAGCCAAGGGTGGGACATGATCCAAGAGACCCAGTACTTC	CASSQGWDMIQETQYF
.	.	TRBV5-6	TRBJ1-1	TGTGCCAGCAGCTCGGCGCGCACTGAAGCTTTCTTT	CASSSARTEAFF
TRBD1	.	TRBV5-8	TRBJ1-2	TGTGCCAGCAGCTTGGCCGTCGGAGGGGGCTTTGGCTACACCTTC	CASSLAVGGGFGYTF
TRBD1	.	TRBV10-3	TRBJ2-1	TGTGCCATCAGAGGGACAGGGCTCAATGAGCAGTTCTTC	CAIRGTGLNEQFF
.	.	TRBV28	TRBJ1-4	TGTGCCAGCAGTTTAAGGGCGCGAGGGACAACTAATGAAAAACTGTTTTTT	CASSLRARGTTNEKLFF
.	.	TRBV29-1	TRBJ2-4	TGCAGCGTTGTTCCGGGTCGGGACATTCAGTACTTC	CSVVPGRDIQYF
TRBD1	.	TRBV11-3	TRBJ1-4	TGTGCCAGCAGCCTCGGACAGGGCCGGGAAAAACTGTTTTTT	CASSLGQGREKLFF
.	.	TRBV7-2	TRBJ2-7	TGTGCCAGCAGTAACCGCCCCTCCTACGAGCAGTACTTC	CASSNRPSYEQYF
.	.	TRBV28	TRBJ2-3	TGTGCCAGCAGTTTGGGCAGCACAGATACGCAGTATTTT	CASSLGSTDTQYF
.	.	TRBV5-1	TRBJ2-1	TGCGCCAGCAGCTTGGAGGGGAGGATATACAATGAGCAGTTCTTC	CASSLEGRIYNEQFF
.	.	TRBV5-6	TRBJ2-2	TGTGCCAGCAGCTTGTTTTTCGGGGAGCTGTTTTTT	CASSLFFGELFF